This TCR beta chain was sequenced for a study of patients and donors after allogeneic stem cell transplantation. Looked up from germline, CDR1 is SQVTM and CDR2 is ANQGSEA. The CDR3 loop spans 13 amino acids. The ends lost 6 bases at V and 10 bases at J; junction bases unmatched: 11. This clonotype has at least ten counts. TCRdb analysed the RT-PCR reads with MiXCR anew, one entry per CDR3 protein. Found here are hundreds of thousands of distinct CDR3 sequences, around 16% of them singletons; the top ten hold around 7.2%. The rearrangement joins TRBV29-1 to TRBJ2-1; 8 positions agree with TRBD2. Input material: blood, either unsorted or a sorted T cell fraction (not recorded which). The TCR sequence derives from a human donor who was either an allogeneic HSCT recipient or a stem cell or donor lymphocyte infusion donor (not recorded which). It is not recorded whose cells these are; they may come from a transplant donor. The CDR3 region is CSVDFGTSDEQFF. The CDR3 DNA reads TGCAGCGTAGACTTCGGGACTAGTGACGAGCAGTTCTTC.